This T cell receptor (beta chain) stems from a study of cytomegalovirus exposure and HLA in healthy donors. Study findings and constraints: Under in vitro conditions, a few CMV-associated chains were confirmed as specific for CMV antigens.

J was trimmed by 6 bases and V by 1 base; bases with no gene match: 9. The CDR3 is 16 residues long. The V gene's germline CDR1 is LGHNA and CDR2 YSLEER. Vbeta (60) and Jbeta (13) primers were used in the PCR. TCRdb's table, derived via immunoSEQ multiplex PCR, lists solely in-frame clones and lacks some. The sample consists of about 160,000 clones, about 60% of them appearing once. This clone was seen more than once but under ten times. Its specificity is not known. The chain combines TRBV4-3 with TRBJ2-7; 10 nucleotides match TRBD2. The sequenced sample consisted of PBMCs. This TCR came from a woman in her fifties or sixties in good health and CMV-seropositive. CDR3 nucleotide sequence: TGCGCCAGCAGCCAAGGGAGCGGGAGGGAAGTAAGCGAGCAGTACTTC. Its protein product is CASSQGSGREVSEQYF.